This record looks at one TCR beta chain sequence and its context. Its antigen is currently unknown. This specimen comes from a study of cytomegalovirus exposure and HLA in healthy donors. CDR3 length: 19 residues. V was cut by 1 base and J by 2 bases, with 22 bases left in between. Germline CDR1 and CDR2: SGHVS and FNYEAQ. 13 Jbeta primers and 60 Vbeta primers were used for the PCR. TCRdb keeps only in-frame clones here, not all; method: immunoSEQ multiplex PCR. The sample contains 75,000 to 85,000 clones, 80% of which appear only once. Study-level points and caveats: TCR beta chain V- and J-gene trimming was linked, in a later analysis, to a missense variant in DCLRE1C. About 87% or about 30% of the time was how often most TCR beta V segments were productive, according to an earlier analysis. Researchers reported in a later analysis that common viral pathogens appeared linked to several top clusters.

The TCR originated in a male donor in good health and CMV-seronegative. This chain connects TRBV7-6 to TRBJ2-3, with D possibly TRBD2 on 6 matching bases. The source material was PBMCs. The CDR3 nucleotides are TGTGCCAGCAGCTTAGTCGGGCCTAGCGAACCTTTCTACACAGATACGCAGTATTTT. Residues: CASSLVGPSEPFYTDTQYF.